These 29 T cell receptor beta chains were sequenced from one sample in a study of regulatory T cells in long-lasting Graves disease. Arm-PCR of CDR3 regions and iRepertoire HTBI primers were the basis on which TCR beta libraries were built. TCRdb re-derived calls from the multiplex PCR reads in MiXCR, one entry per CDR3 protein. The table has fewer than 450,000 distinct CDR3 sequences, around 20% seen once. Time point reported: persistent/refractory GD, antithyroid drugs over 5 years with positive TRAb. After RNA was extracted from PBMCs, the TCR library was made from it. This specimen was peripheral blood mononuclear cells (PBMCs), taken when the disease was refractory, from a patient treated with antithyroid drugs. Receptors originate from a female donor with Graves disease.

In this sample, this clonotype turned up a few times. The gene calls are TRBV9 and TRBJ2-7; tentatively, D is TRBD1 or TRBD2 (5 bases each). The CDR3 length is 14 residues. V was trimmed by 2 bases and J by 4 bases, leaving 13 bases between them. Per germline, CDR1 SGDLS and CDR2 YYNGEE. The CDR3 DNA follows: TGTGCCAGCAGCGTCGGGGACCCGAAATACGAGCAGTACTTC. Amino acids: CASSVGDPKYEQYF.

The chain links TRBV6-2 or TRBV6-3 to TRBJ1-6; D not certain. Germline V CDR1 and CDR2: MNHEY, SVGEGT. The CDR3 spans 13 residues. The V end was cut by 2 bases, the J end by 10 bases, with 9 bases between. DNA of the CDR3: TGTGCCAGCAGTTACGGATTGACGTCACCCCTCCACTTT. Amino acids: CASSYGLTSPLHF.

This clonotype was detected many times. The chain is built from TRBV6-2 or TRBV6-3 and TRBJ2-4; D assignment may be TRBD1 or TRBD2 (5 bases each). The CDR3 contains 17 residues. From germline, CDR1 is MNHEY and CDR2 SVGEGT. The V and J ends lost 0 bases and 3 bases respectively, with 15 bases between them. The CDR3 is CASSYSIKGDDKNIQYF. The CDR3 DNA reads TGTGCCAGCAGTTACTCGATTAAAGGGGACGACAAAAACATTCAGTACTTC.

In its sample, this clonotype was seen many times. This chain joins TRBV2 and TRBJ2-2; TRBD2 matches at 7 bases. Trimming took 8 bases from V and 4 from J; bases not matched to a gene: 7. The CDR3 is 14 residues long. The V gene's germline CDR1 is SNHLY and CDR2 FYNNEI. CDR3 in DNA: TGTGCCAGCGGGGAGGGGTTTACCACCGGGGAGCTGTTTTTT. This codes for CASGEGFTTGELFF.

There are many counts of this clonotype. Sequence at one end of the junction differs from germline and may be a read error. The rearrangement joins TRBV24-1 to TRBJ2-7; D is ambiguous. The CDR3 spans 13 residues. Germline-derived CDR1 and CDR2 are KGHDR and SFDVKD. CDR3 sequence reads: CATSDTVSSEQYF. As DNA, the CDR3 is TGTGCCACCAGTGACACCGTCTCCTCCGAGCAGTACTTC.

In its sample, this clonotype was seen many times. Germline is not matched at one junction end, which may reflect a read error. CDR3 amino acids: CASRSAQDYF. For the CDR3, the DNA is TGTGCCAGCAGGTCTGCCCAGGACTACTTC. This chain connects TRBV2 to TRBJ1-2; D call uncertain. This CDR3 is built from 10 residues. Germline V gene sequence: CDR1 SNHLY, CDR2 FYNNEI. The complete variable domain, with remaining parts taken from reference TRBV2 and TRBJ1-2, reads EPEVTQTPSHQVTQMGQEVILRCVPISNHLYFYWYRQILGQKVEFLVSFYNNEISEKSEIFDDQFSVERPDGSNFTLKIRSTKLEDSAMYFCASRSAQDYFGSGTRLTVV.

This clonotype was counted ten times or more. The gene calls are TRBV3-1 and TRBJ2-7; D ambiguous. This CDR3 is 12 amino acids long. V shed 1 base and J shed 1 base, with 2 bases lying between them. The germline V gene has CDR1 LGHDT and CDR2 YNNKEL (reference sequence). The CDR3 DNA reads TGTGCCAGCAGCCAAGTTTCCTACGAGCAGTACTTC. Amino acids: CASSQVSYEQYF.

At least ten counts were recorded for this clonotype. The rearrangement joins TRBV27 to TRBJ1-1, with D possibly TRBD1 on 5 matching bases. Germline CDR1 is MNHEY and CDR2 is SMNVEV (reference sequence). Trimming took 2 bases from V and 1 from J, leaving 11 bases between them. The CDR3 has 15 residues. The CDR3 region has the DNA TGTGCCAGCAGTTTAGGGGTAGGGACGAACACTGAAGCTTTCTTT. As protein: CASSLGVGTNTEAFF.

This chain links TRBV6-2 or TRBV6-3 with TRBJ2-7; the match to TRBD2 covers 10 bases. The length of the CDR3 is 15 residues. V shed 6 bases, J shed 5 bases, and the junction held 10 bases outside the gene matches. Germline V gene sequence: CDR1 MNHEY, CDR2 SVGEGT. The CDR3 DNA reads TGTGCCAGCAGCCTTCTAGCGGGAGTCTTCAACGAGCAGTACTTC. Translated: CASSLLAGVFNEQYF.

This clonotype was detected ten times or more. This rearrangement joins TRBV6-1 to TRBJ1-5; D remains ambiguous. The CDR3 is made up of 15 amino acids. V dropped 6 bases and J dropped 0 bases, with 12 bases sitting between them. Per germline, CDR1 MNHNS and CDR2 SASEGT. The CDR3 DNA reads TGTGCCAGCAGAAACCCCCTAACTAGCAATCAGCCCCAGCATTTT. Protein product: CASRNPLTSNQPQHF.

This clonotype was seen a handful of times. The chain has TRBV28 and TRBJ2-7; unclear D gene. V shed 2 bases and J shed 0 bases, with 11 bases lying between them. This CDR3 has 15 residues. Germline V gene lookup returns CDR1 MDHEN and CDR2 SYDVKM. The CDR3 nucleotides are TGTGCCAGCAGTTTACCTGGACCCGGCTCCTACGAGCAGTACTTC. Protein: CASSLPGPGSYEQYF.

This clonotype was seen at least ten times. The chain combines TRBV7-2 with TRBJ1-5, with D uncertain. The CDR3 runs to 13 residues. From germline, CDR1 is SGHTA and CDR2 FQGNSA. V was trimmed by 5 bases and J by 8 bases, leaving 13 bases between them. The CDR3 is CASSPGSREPQHF. CDR3 bases: TGTGCCAGCAGCCCGGGAAGCCGTGAGCCCCAGCATTTT.

In its sample, this clonotype was seen a few times. The chain uses TRBV29-1 and TRBJ2-1; 7 nucleotides align to TRBD2. The CDR3 is 16 amino acids. Trimming removed 3 bases from V and 9 bases from J; junction bases left unmatched: 17. Germline-derived CDR1 and CDR2 are SQVTM and ANQGSEA. The CDR3 spells CSVDGNRDYRMGEQFF. CDR3 in DNA: TGCAGCGTTGACGGAAACCGGGACTACCGGATGGGTGAGCAGTTCTTC.

This clonotype was counted only a few times. This chain uses TRBV28 with TRBJ2-1, with unresolved D. CDR3 length equals 11 residues. The germline V gene encodes CDR1 MDHEN and CDR2 SYDVKM. V lost 7 bases and J lost 5, with 6 bases in between. In nucleotides, the CDR3 is TGTGCCAGCACTTCTCACAATGAGCAGTTCTTC. As protein: CASTSHNEQFF.

The chain carries TRBV7-8 and TRBJ2-5, with D perhaps matching TRBD1 (5 bases). V shed 3 bases and J shed 5 bases, with 16 bases lying between them. The CDR3 is 15 amino acids. Germline CDR1 SGHVS, CDR2 FQNEAQ. The CDR3 nucleotides are TGTGCCAGCAGCTTGATTACAGGCCCCGCGGAGACCCAGTACTTC. Protein product: CASSLITGPAETQYF.

The chain joins TRBV7-2 to TRBJ1-3; 7 positions match TRBD1. Trimming took 4 bases from V and 4 from J; bases not matched to a gene: 4. The V gene's germline CDR1 is SGHTA and CDR2 FQGNSA. The CDR3 contains 14 residues. The CDR3 DNA reads TGTGCCAGCAGCTCAGACAGGGAGGGAAACACCATATATTTT. Translating it yields CASSSDREGNTIYF.

Ten or more counts support this clonotype. This rearrangement joins TRBV20-1 to TRBJ2-7; TRBD1 might be the D (6 bases). The CDR3 runs to 13 residues. Germline loops: CDR1 DFQATT, CDR2 SNEGSKA (reference sequence). Trimming removed 6 bases from V and 5 bases from J, with 17 bases in between. The CDR3 region has the DNA TGCAGTGCCATGGGGGACACCGGCGACGAGCAGTACTTC. Protein product: CSAMGDTGDEQYF.

The CDR3 loop reads CAISGQGVSGYTF. The CDR3, as DNA: TGTGCCATATCGGGACAGGGGGTTTCAGGCTACACCTTC. V and J are TRBV28 and TRBJ1-2; 11 bases are a match to TRBD1. The ends lost 10 bases at V and 8 bases at J; junction bases unmatched: 9. The CDR3 consists of 13 residues. Looked up from germline, CDR1 is MDHEN and CDR2 is SYDVKM.

This chain joins TRBV27 and TRBJ1-6; possibly TRBD1 for D (5 bases). Germline V gene data show CDR1 as MNHEY and CDR2 as SMNVEV (reference sequence). V shed 5 bases and J shed 7 bases, with 18 bases lying between them. The CDR3 contains 16 residues. CDR3 residues: CASSLTLLGANSPLHF. The CDR3 nucleotides are TGTGCCAGCAGTCTAACCTTACTAGGGGCCAATTCACCCCTCCACTTT.

This clonotype occurred many times. CDR3 amino acids: CASRRGGDYGYTF. CDR3 bases: TGTGCCAGCAGGAGAGGGGGCGACTATGGCTACACCTTC. The chain couples TRBV11-2 to TRBJ1-2; 7 nucleotides align to TRBD1. Trimming at V came to 6 bases and at J to 3 bases, leaving 4 bases not matched to a gene. The CDR3 totals 13 residues. CDR1 and CDR2 (germline): SGHAT, FQNNGV. Together with reference TRBV11-2 and TRBJ1-2, the CDR3 gives the full variable domain: EAGVAQSPRYKIIEKRQSVAFWCNPISGHATLYWYQQILGQGPKLLIQFQNNGVVDDSQLPKDRFSAERLKGVDSTLKIQPAKLEDSAVYLCASRRGGDYGYTFGSGTRLTVV.

Regarding this clonotype: Germline and junction disagree at one end, which may indicate a read error. This chain links TRBV30 with TRBJ2-1; D uncertain. CDR1 GTSNPN and CDR2 SVGIG come from the germline V gene (reference sequence). The CDR3 has 13 residues. Here the CDR3 reads CAWSVSRYSEQFF. DNA for the CDR3: TGTGCCTGGAGTGTATCTCGGTACAGTGAGCAGTTCTTC.

This clonotype was counted at least ten times. This rearrangement joins TRBV11-3 to TRBJ2-5; 12 bases align to TRBD2. This CDR3 has 15 residues. The V segment lost 5 bases and the J segment 4 bases; nucleotides outside the gene matches: 5. CDR1 is SGHNT and CDR2 is YENEEA in the germline V gene. The CDR3 protein is CASSLRGLAGETQYF. The CDR3 DNA is TGTGCCAGCAGCCTTAGGGGACTAGCGGGAGAGACCCAGTACTTC.

J is TRBJ2-4 and V is TRBV7-8; 9 bases map to TRBD2. The J segment lost 7 bases and the V segment lost 5 bases, leaving 6 bases of the junction unmatched. CDR3 length: 14 amino acids. Germline loops: CDR1 SGHVS, CDR2 FQNEAQ. The chain's CDR3 is CASSTSGTSNIQYF. The DNA of the CDR3 is TGTGCCAGCAGCACCTCCGGGACTAGCAACATTCAGTACTTC.

This clonotype was counted at least ten times. The chain is built from TRBV6-2 or TRBV6-3 and TRBJ1-1; TRBD1 agrees at 7 bases. The V segment lost 6 bases and the J segment 6 bases; nucleotides outside the gene matches: 4. This CDR3 is built from 12 residues. Germline V gene lookup returns CDR1 MNHEY and CDR2 SVGEGT. The CDR3 nucleotides read TGTGCCAGCAGAGGGACAGTGGCTGAAGCTTTCTTT. Protein sequence: CASRGTVAEAFF.

This clonotype was recorded a few times. This chain's CDR3 is CASSIDSGTSQETQYF. In nucleotides, the CDR3 is TGTGCCAGTAGTATAGACTCCGGGACTAGCCAAGAGACCCAGTACTTC. The chain combines TRBV19 with TRBJ2-5; 8 bases are shared with TRBD2. Per the germline V gene, CDR1 is LNHDA and CDR2 is SQIVND (reference sequence). The CDR3 has 16 residues. J was trimmed by 1 base and V by 0 bases; bases with no gene match: 4.

The rearrangement links TRBV14 to TRBJ2-7; TRBD1 aligns across 8 bases. Trimming at V came to 3 bases and at J to 0 bases, leaving 1 base not matched to a gene. The CDR3 runs 14 residues. CDR1 SGHDN and CDR2 FVKESK come from the germline V gene. The CDR3 reads CASSQTGVSYEQYF. In DNA, the CDR3 is TGTGCCAGCAGCCAGACAGGGGTCTCCTACGAGCAGTACTTC.

This clonotype was detected only once. This chain links TRBV28 with TRBJ2-7, with D possibly matching TRBD2 (5 bases). The CDR3 sequence is 14 residues long. CDR1 is MDHEN, CDR2 SYDVKM, per germline. The V end lost 6 bases, the J end lost 3 bases, and 15 bases lay between the germline ends. The CDR3 bases are TGTGCCAGCAGCTTCACCGGGAACAACTACGAGCAGTACTTC. This translates into CASSFTGNNYEQYF.

This clonotype was seen only a few times. This chain connects TRBV6-1 to TRBJ1-1; 7 bases line up with TRBD1. The CDR3 has 14 residues. The junction had 7 bases not matched to a gene; V was cut back by 6 bases and J by 3 bases. Germline V gene data show CDR1 as MNHNS and CDR2 as SASEGT. The CDR3 DNA reads TGTGCCAGCAGCCAAGGACAGGTCTACACTGAAGCTTTCTTT. Translating it yields CASSQGQVYTEAFF.

This clonotype was recorded a few times. The chain carries TRBV7-2 and TRBJ1-5; D might be TRBD1 (5 bases). The CDR3 extends over 14 amino acids. Trimming shortened V by 5 bases and J by 4 bases, and 12 bases separated the two germline ends. CDR1 SGHTA and CDR2 FQGNSA come from the germline V gene. The CDR3 spells CASSPRQGNQPQHF. The CDR3 DNA sequence: TGTGCCAGCAGCCCTAGGCAGGGAAATCAGCCCCAGCATTTT.